This TCR beta chain originates from a study of blood T cells in healthy people across ages. Alongside a J-beta primer mix, a sample-barcoded 5' primer served in a second PCR lasting roughly 6 to 11 cycles. Template switching added a 12-random-nucleotide identifier to every cDNA molecule. MiXCR, run by TCRdb on the 5' RACE reads, gives a single entry per CDR3 protein. The table includes about 290,000 distinct CDR3 sequences, roughly 29% detected once. This clonotype was found many times. The antigen is not known. Findings and limits, study-wide: Estimated diversity that came from one million T cells was considered an underestimate. Unsorted PBMC material precluded a definitive naive versus antigen-experienced comparison. Per million T cells, TCR beta diversity dropped about linearly as age rose.

Germline-derived CDR1 and CDR2 are MGHRA and YSYEKL. CDR3 length: 19 residues. V was clipped by 0 bases and J by 4 bases, with 22 bases between them. The genes are TRBV4-1 and TRBJ1-5, with D perhaps matching TRBD1 (6 bases). Sequencing input: blood. The TCR originated in a woman in her sixties or seventies in good health. The CDR3 loop is CASSQEPSGGTRVNQPQHF. The CDR3 region has the DNA TGCGCCAGCAGCCAAGAACCCTCCGGCGGGACACGGGTAAATCAGCCCCAGCATTTT.